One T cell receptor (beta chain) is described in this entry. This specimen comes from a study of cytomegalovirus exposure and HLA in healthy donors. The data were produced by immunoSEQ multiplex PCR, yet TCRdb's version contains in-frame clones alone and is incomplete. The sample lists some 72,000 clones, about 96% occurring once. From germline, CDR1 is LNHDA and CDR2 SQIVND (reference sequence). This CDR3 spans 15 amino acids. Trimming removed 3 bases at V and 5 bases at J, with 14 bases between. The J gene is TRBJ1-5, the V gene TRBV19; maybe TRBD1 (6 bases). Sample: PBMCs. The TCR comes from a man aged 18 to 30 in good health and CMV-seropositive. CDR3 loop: CASSIAGDVDQPQHF. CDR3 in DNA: TGTGCCAGTAGTATTGCAGGGGATGTGGATCAGCCCCAGCATTTT.